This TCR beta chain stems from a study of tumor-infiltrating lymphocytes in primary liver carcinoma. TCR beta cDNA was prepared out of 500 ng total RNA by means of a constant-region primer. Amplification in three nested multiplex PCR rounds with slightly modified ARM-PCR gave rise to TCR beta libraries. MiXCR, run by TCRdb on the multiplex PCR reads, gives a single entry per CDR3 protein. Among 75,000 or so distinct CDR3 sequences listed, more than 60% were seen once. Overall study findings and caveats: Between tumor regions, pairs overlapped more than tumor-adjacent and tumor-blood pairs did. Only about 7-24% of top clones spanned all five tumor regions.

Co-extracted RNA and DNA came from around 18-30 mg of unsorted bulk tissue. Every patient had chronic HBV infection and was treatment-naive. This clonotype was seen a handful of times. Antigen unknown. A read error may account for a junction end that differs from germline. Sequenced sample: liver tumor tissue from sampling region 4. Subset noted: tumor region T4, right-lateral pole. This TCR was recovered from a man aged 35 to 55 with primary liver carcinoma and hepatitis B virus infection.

The CDR3 DNA reads TGTGCCAGCAGCTTTCGACTAGCGGGAGATTTCGACGAGCAGCTCTTC. This codes for CASSFRLAGDFDEQLF. The rearrangement joins TRBV11-2 to TRBJ2-1, with TRBD2 matching 12 bases. There are 16 residues in the CDR3. The germline V gene encodes CDR1 SGHAT and CDR2 FQNNGV.